The 2 T cell receptor beta chains presented below share a single source sample, sequenced in a study of beta chain features in type 1 diabetes. cDNA synthesis used the whole RNA isolate, giving expressed TCRB sequences. The assay was immunoSEQ multiplex PCR, and TCRdb's table has in-frame clones only and misses some. In the table there are about 160,000 clones, 8.5% to 10% of which are singletons. Study observations and caveats: Moderately but significantly shorter TCRB CDR3s were found in Type 1 diabetes patients in all four CD4+ subsets.

These receptors' antigens are unknown. Sequencing was carried out using central memory CD4+ T cells from blood. Source of these receptors: a woman aged 25 to 45 with type 1 diabetes.

This clone was found a few times. The gene calls are TRBV29-1 and TRBJ2-5; 8 bases are a match to TRBD1. The CDR3 is made up of 12 amino acids. CDR1 is SQVTM, CDR2 ANQGSEA, per germline. V shed 4 bases and J 5 bases; nucleotides not matched to a gene: 3. The CDR3 here is CSVAGGGETQYF. CDR3 DNA sequence: TGCAGCGTTGCAGGGGGCGGGGAGACCCAGTACTTC.

This clone was picked up a small number of times. The chain recombines TRBV30 with TRBJ2-5; TRBD1 matches 8 bases. The J call may not be correct, given that the DNA end is closer to TRBJ2-7. The CDR3 extends over 14 amino acids. From germline, CDR1 is GTSNPN and CDR2 SVGIG (reference sequence). The CDR3 bases are TGTGCCTGGGGCATAGGACAGGGTGTCCACGAGCAGTACTTC. It yields the protein CAWGIGQGVHEQYF.